These 23 T cell receptor beta chains came from one sample sequenced in a study of T cell responses to AZD1222 COVID-19 vaccine. The table came from immunoSEQ multiplex PCR; TCRdb's copy has only in-frame clones and leaves some out. The sample includes about 110,000 clones, about four fifths of them seen just once. Sequencing used peripheral blood, obtained on day 0 of AZD1222 vaccination. The receptors here all came from an adult in good health.

The rearrangement uses TRBV25-1 and TRBJ2-3; no definite D call. Looked up from germline, CDR1 is MGHDK and CDR2 is SYGVNS. Trimming pared 2 bases from V and 1 base from J, leaving 7 bases between. The CDR3 extends over 14 amino acids. This chain's CDR3 is CASSEPTRTDTQYF. For the CDR3, the DNA is TGTGCCAGCAGTGAACCAACTCGCACAGATACGCAGTATTTT.

V gene TRBV24-1 combines with J gene TRBJ1-5; no reliable D call. Per the germline V gene, CDR1 is KGHDR and CDR2 is SFDVKD. CDR3 size: 14 residues. Trimming took off 5 bases at V and 3 bases at J, with 10 bases between the two ends. This CDR3 is CATSGDTVNQPQHF. DNA for the CDR3: TGTGCCACCAGTGGGGATACAGTCAATCAGCCCCAGCATTTT.

V and J are TRBV7-8 and TRBJ2-3, with a possible D match to TRBD2 (6 bases). Trimming shortened V by 4 bases and J by 2 bases, and 13 bases separated the two germline ends. The CDR3 loop spans 15 amino acids. Germline-derived CDR1 and CDR2 are SGHVS and FQNEAQ. The CDR3 nucleotides are TGTGCCAGCAGCTACCGGGACTTCCCCACAGATACGCAGTATTTT. Amino acids: CASSYRDFPTDTQYF.

The chain recombines TRBV10-3 with TRBJ2-3; 10 nucleotides agree with TRBD1. The germline CDR1 and CDR2 sequences are ENHRY and SYGVKD. CDR3 length: 15 residues. The V segment lost 6 bases and the J segment 1 base; nucleotides outside the gene matches: 4. Written as DNA, the CDR3 is TGTGCCATCAGGTTCGGACAGGGGGGCACAGATACGCAGTATTTT. This translates into CAIRFGQGGTDTQYF.

Comments on this clone: At one boundary the junction diverges from the germline segment, which might be a read error. This chain links TRBV5-4 with TRBJ1-2; TRBD1 matches 11 bases. CDR1 and CDR2 (germline): SGHNT, YYREEE (reference sequence). This CDR3 spans 14 amino acids. The CDR3 here is CASTLDRGRGGYTF. The CDR3 nucleotides are TGTGCCAGCACCTTGGACAGGGGGCGGGGAGGCTACACCTTC.

This clone was observed a handful of times. V usage is TRBV28 and J usage is TRBJ2-7; 9 nucleotides align to TRBD1. Unmatched junction bases numbered 2, after V lost 5 bases and J lost 0 bases. This CDR3 has 14 amino acids. Germline loops: CDR1 MDHEN, CDR2 SYDVKM. The CDR3 reads CASSDRGSSYEQYF. CDR3 coding DNA: TGTGCCAGCAGTGACAGGGGGAGCTCCTACGAGCAGTACTTC.

The chain links TRBV29-1 to TRBJ1-2; TRBD1 is a possible D gene (5 bases). CDR1 and CDR2 (germline): SQVTM, ANQGSEA. The CDR3 is 16 amino acids. The V end lost 4 bases, the J end lost 5 bases, and 23 bases lay between the germline ends. CDR3 sequence (DNA): TGCAGCGTTGTACTCGGGCGGGGCGTTGGTGGGTATGGCTACACCTTC. Translating it yields CSVVLGRGVGGYGYTF.

The rearrangement uses TRBV7-2 and TRBJ2-1, with 12 positions matching TRBD2. V shed 1 base and J 5 bases; nucleotides not matched to a gene: 3. In germline, CDR1 is SGHTA, CDR2 FQGNSA. CDR3 length equals 16 residues. The CDR3 sequence is CASSLGTSGTNNEQFF. CDR3 in DNA: TGTGCCAGCAGCTTAGGGACTAGCGGGACTAACAATGAGCAGTTCTTC.

The rearrangement joins TRBV7-9 to TRBJ2-3; possibly TRBD1 for D (5 bases). The V gene lost 2 bases and the J gene lost 1 base, with 7 bases spanning the gap. This CDR3 is 14 amino acids long. The germline V gene encodes CDR1 SEHNR and CDR2 FQNEAQ (reference sequence). CDR3 amino acids: CASSLTQGTDTQYF. The CDR3 nucleotides are TGTGCCAGCAGCTTAACACAGGGCACAGATACGCAGTATTTT.

This rearrangement joins TRBV6-2 or TRBV6-3 to TRBJ1-5; D call uncertain. The germline CDR1 and CDR2 sequences are MNHEY and SVGEGT. The CDR3 runs to 16 residues. Between the trimmed V and J ends, which lost 4 bases and 4 bases, there was a span of 17 bases. The chain's CDR3 is CASSSSRRSGNQPQHF. CDR3 coding DNA: TGTGCCAGCAGTTCTTCTCGGCGAAGCGGGAATCAGCCCCAGCATTTT.

This chain connects TRBV19 to TRBJ2-1; D is perhaps TRBD1 (6 bases). V was pared by 7 bases and J by 7 bases, with 14 bases between. This CDR3 region has 13 residues. Germline assignment: CDR1 LNHDA and CDR2 SQIVND (reference sequence). The CDR3 DNA reads as TGTGCCAGTACTTCCCAGGGGAGAAATGAGCAGTTCTTC. Translated, it gives CASTSQGRNEQFF.

V gene TRBV6-5 combines with J gene TRBJ1-2, with a possible D match to TRBD1 (5 bases). The CDR3 loop spans 14 amino acids. V was shortened by 6 bases and J by 7 bases, with 18 bases between the two germline ends. The germline V gene encodes CDR1 MNHEY and CDR2 SVGAGI. The CDR3 sequence: CASSPRARETGYTF. DNA for the CDR3: TGTGCCAGCAGCCCCAGGGCCAGGGAGACTGGCTACACCTTC.

The chain is built from TRBV7-9 and TRBJ1-4; 8 bases align to TRBD1. Germline V gives CDR1 SEHNR, CDR2 FQNEAQ (reference sequence). The trim removed 5 bases at V and 4 bases at J, leaving 3 bases unmatched. The CDR3 is made up of 14 amino acids. This CDR3 reads CASSGQGGNEKLFF. CDR3 in DNA: TGTGCCAGCAGCGGACAGGGAGGTAATGAAAAACTGTTTTTT.

This chain joins TRBV18 and TRBJ2-3; no clear D. V lost 3 bases and J 0 bases, leaving 10 bases between the germline ends. This CDR3 has 15 amino acids. The V gene's germline CDR1 is KGHSH and CDR2 LQKENI. CDR3: CASSPLRESTDTQYF. The CDR3 DNA is TGTGCCAGCTCACCGCTCCGTGAGAGCACAGATACGCAGTATTTT.

The chain employs TRBV24-1 and TRBJ2-7; 7 bases map to TRBD1. V was pared by 2 bases and J by 2 bases, with 17 bases of the junction left unmatched. This CDR3 spans 19 amino acids. Germline V gene sequence: CDR1 KGHDR, CDR2 SFDVKD. CDR3 DNA sequence: TGTGCCACCAGTGATTCTAGGGTGCCGGGGACAGCCATGGCCTACGAGCAGTACTTC. Protein: CATSDSRVPGTAMAYEQYF.

V and J are TRBV5-1 and TRBJ1-1; no clear D gene. Germline CDR1 reads SGHRS; CDR2 reads YFSETQ. There are 12 residues in the CDR3. Trimming pared 3 bases from V and 6 bases from J, leaving 9 bases between. In nucleotides, the CDR3 is TGCGCCAGCAGCTCCGACGGCCCTGAAGCTTTCTTT. Its translation: CASSSDGPEAFF.

This clone occurred once. The V call is TRBV4-3, the J call TRBJ2-3, with TRBD1 matching 9 bases. The CDR3 is 15 amino acids. Trimming at V came to 5 bases and at J to 4 bases, leaving 7 bases not matched to a gene. Germline V gene data show CDR1 as LGHNA and CDR2 as YSLEER. CDR3 sequence (DNA): TGCGCCAGCAGCTCGGGACAGGGTAATCCAGATACGCAGTATTTT. Its translation is CASSSGQGNPDTQYF.

The chain joins TRBV3-1 (or the pseudogene TRBV3-2) to TRBJ1-2; D remains unclear. The germline V gene has CDR1 LGHDT and CDR2 YNNKEL (reference sequence). V was clipped by 3 bases and J by 6 bases, with 14 bases between them. The CDR3 is made up of 14 amino acids. Written as DNA, the CDR3 is TGTGCCAGCAGCCATGTAAAGGGAACCCATGGCTACACCTTC. Encoded protein: CASSHVKGTHGYTF.

This clone has a handful of counts. The V and J genes are TRBV6-4 and TRBJ1-3; TRBD1 might be the D (5 bases). The germline V gene has CDR1 MRHNA and CDR2 SNTAGT. The CDR3 covers 15 residues. Trimming took 5 bases from V and 5 from J, leaving 16 bases between them. The CDR3 here is CASSTGLQNRNTIYF. The CDR3 region has the DNA TGTGCCAGCAGTACGGGGCTTCAGAACCGAAACACCATATATTTT.

The chain carries TRBV29-1 and TRBJ1-3, with a weak D call TRBD1 (6 bases). Germline-derived CDR1 and CDR2 are SQVTM and ANQGSEA. The V gene lost 7 bases and the J gene lost 4 bases, with 14 bases spanning the gap. This CDR3 spans 13 amino acids. This CDR3 reads CSAESGTGNTIYF. CDR3 sequence (DNA): TGCAGCGCTGAGAGTGGGACAGGAAACACCATATATTTT.

The V and J genes are TRBV7-2 and TRBJ1-2, with D perhaps TRBD1 (5 bases). Germline CDR1 is SGHTA and CDR2 is FQGNSA. Trimming pared 0 bases from V and 8 bases from J, leaving 13 bases between. This CDR3 has 14 residues. The CDR3 DNA reads TGTGCCAGCAGCTTAGCCGGAGGGAGACAGGGCTACACCTTC. It codes for CASSLAGGRQGYTF.

The V gene is TRBV7-2, the J gene TRBJ2-6; 11 bases align to TRBD1. Trimming removed 5 bases from V and 6 bases from J; junction bases left unmatched: 12. The germline CDR1 and CDR2 sequences are SGHTA and FQGNSA. This CDR3 spans 18 amino acids. This chain's CDR3 is CASSPDRGRVRKANVLTF. In DNA, the CDR3 is TGTGCCAGCAGCCCGGACAGGGGGCGCGTCAGAAAGGCCAACGTCCTGACTTTC.

The rearrangement links TRBV11-2 to TRBJ2-2; 7 bases line up with TRBD2. This CDR3 comprises 17 residues. Germline V gene lookup returns CDR1 SGHAT and CDR2 FQNNGV. The V and J ends lost 4 bases and 0 bases, in that order; junction bases with no gene match: 8. CDR3 bases: TGTGCCAGCAGCTCCTTTGGCGGGGGTGCGAACACCGGGGAGCTGTTTTTT. Translating it yields CASSSFGGGANTGELFF.